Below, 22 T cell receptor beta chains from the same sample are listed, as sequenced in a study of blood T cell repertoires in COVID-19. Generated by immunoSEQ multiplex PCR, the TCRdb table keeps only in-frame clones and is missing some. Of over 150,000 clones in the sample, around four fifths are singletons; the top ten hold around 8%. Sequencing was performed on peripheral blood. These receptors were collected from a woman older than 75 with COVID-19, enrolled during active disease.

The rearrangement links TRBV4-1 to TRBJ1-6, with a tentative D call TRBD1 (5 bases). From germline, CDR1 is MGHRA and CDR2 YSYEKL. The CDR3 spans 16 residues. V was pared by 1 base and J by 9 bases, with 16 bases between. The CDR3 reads CASSQGGLIRGSPLHF. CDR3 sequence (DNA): TGCGCCAGCAGCCAAGGGGGCTTGATAAGGGGTTCACCCCTCCACTTT.

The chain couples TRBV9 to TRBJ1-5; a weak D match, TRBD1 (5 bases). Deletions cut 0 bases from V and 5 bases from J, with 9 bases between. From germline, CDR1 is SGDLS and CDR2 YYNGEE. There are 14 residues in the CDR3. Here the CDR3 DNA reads TGTGCCAGCAGCGTAGGGGGGGTAGATCAGCCCCAGCATTTT. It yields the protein CASSVGGVDQPQHF.

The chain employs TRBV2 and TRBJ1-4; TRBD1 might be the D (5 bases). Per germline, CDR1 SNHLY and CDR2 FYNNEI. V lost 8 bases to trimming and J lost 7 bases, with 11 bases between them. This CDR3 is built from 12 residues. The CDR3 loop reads CASAGRGEKLFF. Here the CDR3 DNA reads TGTGCCAGCGCAGGGCGAGGTGAAAAACTGTTTTTT.

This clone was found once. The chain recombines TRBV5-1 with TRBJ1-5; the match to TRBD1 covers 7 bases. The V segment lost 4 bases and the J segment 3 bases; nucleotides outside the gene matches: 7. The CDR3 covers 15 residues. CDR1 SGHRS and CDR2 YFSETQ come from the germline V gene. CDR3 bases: TGCGCCAGCAGCCAGGGGGACACCTACAATCAGCCCCAGCATTTT. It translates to CASSQGDTYNQPQHF.

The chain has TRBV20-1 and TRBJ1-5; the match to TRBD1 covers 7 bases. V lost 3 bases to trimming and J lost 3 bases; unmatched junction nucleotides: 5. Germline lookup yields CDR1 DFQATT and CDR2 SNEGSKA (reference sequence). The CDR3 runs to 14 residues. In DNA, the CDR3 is TGCAGTGCTAGTATTGGGACAGCCAATCAGCCCCAGCATTTT. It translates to CSASIGTANQPQHF.

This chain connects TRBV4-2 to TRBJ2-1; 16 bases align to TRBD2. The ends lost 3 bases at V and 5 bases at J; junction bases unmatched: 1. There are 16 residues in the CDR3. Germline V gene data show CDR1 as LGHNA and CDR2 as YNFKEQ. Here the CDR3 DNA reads TGTGCCAGCAGCCAGGGACTAGCGGGGGGGGACAATGAGCAGTTCTTC. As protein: CASSQGLAGGDNEQFF.

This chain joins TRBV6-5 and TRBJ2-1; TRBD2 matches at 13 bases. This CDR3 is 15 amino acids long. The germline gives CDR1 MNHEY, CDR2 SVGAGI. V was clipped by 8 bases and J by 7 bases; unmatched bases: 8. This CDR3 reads CASHTGLAGRNEQFF. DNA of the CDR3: TGTGCCAGCCACACGGGACTAGCGGGGAGGAATGAGCAGTTCTTC.

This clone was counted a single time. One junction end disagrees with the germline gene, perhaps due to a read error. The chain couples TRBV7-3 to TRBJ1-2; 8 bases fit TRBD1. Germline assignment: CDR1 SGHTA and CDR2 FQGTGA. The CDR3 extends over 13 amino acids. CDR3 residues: CASSSSPQGARFF. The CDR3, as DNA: TGTGCCAGCAGCTCCTCCCCGCAGGGGGCCCGGTTTTTC.

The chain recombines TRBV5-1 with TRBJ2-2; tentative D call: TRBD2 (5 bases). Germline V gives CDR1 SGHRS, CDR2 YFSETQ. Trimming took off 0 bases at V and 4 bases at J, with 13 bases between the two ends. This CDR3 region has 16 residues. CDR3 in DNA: TGCGCCAGCAGCTTGGCCCAAACTAGTGGCACCGGGGAGCTGTTTTTT. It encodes CASSLAQTSGTGELFF.

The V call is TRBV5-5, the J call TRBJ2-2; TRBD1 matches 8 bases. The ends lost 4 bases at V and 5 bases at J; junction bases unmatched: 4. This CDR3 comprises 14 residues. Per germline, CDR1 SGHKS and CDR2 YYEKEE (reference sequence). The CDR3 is CASSQGAGTGELFF. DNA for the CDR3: TGTGCCAGCAGCCAGGGGGCAGGGACCGGGGAGCTGTTTTTT.

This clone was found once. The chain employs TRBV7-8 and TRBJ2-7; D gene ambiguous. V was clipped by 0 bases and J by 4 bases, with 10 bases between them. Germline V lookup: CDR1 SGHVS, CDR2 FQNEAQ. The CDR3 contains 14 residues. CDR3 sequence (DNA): TGTGCCAGCAGCTTAGCGCTTGGCCTTTACGAGCAGTACTTC. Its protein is CASSLALGLYEQYF.

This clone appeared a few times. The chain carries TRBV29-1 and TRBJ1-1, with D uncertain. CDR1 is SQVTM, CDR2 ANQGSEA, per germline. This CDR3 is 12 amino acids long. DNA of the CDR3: TGCGGAGGGCGGTCGATGAACACTGAAGCTTTCTTT. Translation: CGGRSMNTEAFF.

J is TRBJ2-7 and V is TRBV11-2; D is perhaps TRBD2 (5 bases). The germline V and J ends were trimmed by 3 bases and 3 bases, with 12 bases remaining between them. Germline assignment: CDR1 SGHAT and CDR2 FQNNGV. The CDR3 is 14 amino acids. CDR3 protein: CASSLWPAGYEQYF. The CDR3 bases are TGTGCCAGCAGCTTGTGGCCGGCGGGCTACGAGCAGTACTTC. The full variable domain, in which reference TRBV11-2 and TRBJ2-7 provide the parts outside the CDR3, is EAGVAQSPRYKIIEKRQSVAFWCNPISGHATLYWYQQILGQGPKLLIQFQNNGVVDDSQLPKDRFSAERLKGVDSTLKIQPAKLEDSAVYLCASSLWPAGYEQYFGPGTRLTVT.

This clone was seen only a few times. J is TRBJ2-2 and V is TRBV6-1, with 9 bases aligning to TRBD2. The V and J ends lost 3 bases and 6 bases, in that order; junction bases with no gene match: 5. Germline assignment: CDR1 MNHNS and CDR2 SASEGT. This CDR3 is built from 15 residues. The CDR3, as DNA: TGTGCCAGCAGTGACGCCGGGACTAGCCCCGGGGAGCTGTTTTTT. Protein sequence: CASSDAGTSPGELFF.

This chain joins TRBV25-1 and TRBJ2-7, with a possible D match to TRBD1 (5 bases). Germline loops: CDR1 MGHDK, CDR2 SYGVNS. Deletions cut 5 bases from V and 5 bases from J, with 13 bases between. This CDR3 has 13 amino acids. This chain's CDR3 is CASSPRVFHEQYF. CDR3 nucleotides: TGTGCCAGCAGTCCCAGGGTTTTCCACGAGCAGTACTTC.

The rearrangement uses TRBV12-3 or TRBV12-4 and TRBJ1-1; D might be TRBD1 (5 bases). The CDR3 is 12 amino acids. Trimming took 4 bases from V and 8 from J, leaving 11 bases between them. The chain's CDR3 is CASSSDSWEAFF. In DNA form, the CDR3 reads TGTGCCAGCAGTTCTGACAGTTGGGAAGCTTTCTTT.

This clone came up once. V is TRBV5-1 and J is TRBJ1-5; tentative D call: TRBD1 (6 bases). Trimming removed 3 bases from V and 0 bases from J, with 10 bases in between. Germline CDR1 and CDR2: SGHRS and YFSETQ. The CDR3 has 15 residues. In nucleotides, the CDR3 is TGCGCCAGCAGCTGGGGGCAGAATAGCAATCAGCCCCAGCATTTT. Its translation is CASSWGQNSNQPQHF.

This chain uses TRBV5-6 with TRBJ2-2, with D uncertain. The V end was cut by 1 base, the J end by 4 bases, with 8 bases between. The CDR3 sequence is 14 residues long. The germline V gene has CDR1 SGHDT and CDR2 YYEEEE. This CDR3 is CASSLLGATGELFF. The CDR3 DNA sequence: TGTGCCAGCAGCTTGCTAGGAGCCACCGGGGAGCTGTTTTTT.

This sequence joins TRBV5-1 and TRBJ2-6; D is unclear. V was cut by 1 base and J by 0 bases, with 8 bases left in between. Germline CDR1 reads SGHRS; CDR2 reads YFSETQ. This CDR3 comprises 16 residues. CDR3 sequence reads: CASSLPGPSGANVLTF. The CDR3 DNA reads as TGCGCCAGCAGCTTGCCAGGTCCCTCTGGGGCCAACGTCCTGACTTTC. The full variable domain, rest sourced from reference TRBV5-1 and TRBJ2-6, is KAGVTQTPRYLIKTRGQQVTLSCSPISGHRSVSWYQQTPGQGLQFLFEYFSETQRNKGNFPGRFSGRQFSNSRSEMNVSTLELGDSALYLCASSLPGPSGANVLTFGAGSRLTVL.

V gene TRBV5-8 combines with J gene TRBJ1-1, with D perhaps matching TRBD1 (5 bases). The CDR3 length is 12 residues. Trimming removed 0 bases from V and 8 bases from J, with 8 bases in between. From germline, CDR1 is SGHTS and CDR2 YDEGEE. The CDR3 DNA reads TGTGCCAGCAGCTTGGTGGGACTCGAAGCTTTCTTT. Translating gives CASSLVGLEAFF.

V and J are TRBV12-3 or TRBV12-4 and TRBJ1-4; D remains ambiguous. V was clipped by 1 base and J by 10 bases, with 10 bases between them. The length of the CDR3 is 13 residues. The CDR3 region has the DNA TGTGCCAGCAGTTTAGTCGGGGTTGGAAAACTGTTTTTT. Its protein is CASSLVGVGKLFF.

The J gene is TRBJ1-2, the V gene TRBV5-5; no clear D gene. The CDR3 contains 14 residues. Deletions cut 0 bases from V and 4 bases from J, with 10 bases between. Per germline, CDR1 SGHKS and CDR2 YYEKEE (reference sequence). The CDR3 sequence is CASSLGERLYGYTF. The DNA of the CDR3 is TGTGCCAGCAGCTTGGGCGAGCGGCTCTATGGCTACACCTTC.